Listed below are T cell receptor beta chains from one sample, sequenced in a study of T cells in lung cancer brain metastases. The method was immunoSEQ multiplex PCR; TCRdb's version includes in-frame clones alone and lacks a portion of them. The sample has roughly 5,100 clones, 84% seen once; the top ten hold approximately 6%. Sequenced: tumor tissue from a brain metastasis. The receptors stem from a man aged 45-65 years with non-small cell lung cancer that had spread to the brain. Both conserved end residues are part of each CDR3. Some rows mark clone size as missing; the rest say once, few, many or name a class of expanded clone.

j_call v_call clone_size cdr3_length cdr3_aa
TRBJ1-1 TRBV5-1 NA 13 CASSLNRVGEAFF
TRBJ1-5 TRBV2 NA 13 CASNSQQSAAQHF
TRBJ1-6 TRBV11-1 NA 14 CASSSRTGHSPLHF
TRBJ2-3 TRBV28 NA 12 CASSLGADTQYF
TRBJ1-1 TRBV7-2 NA 15 CASSSQEIRNTEAFF
TRBJ1-2 TRBV27 NA 15 CASSRLPRVGYGYTF
TRBJ2-1 TRBV5-8 NA 15 CASNLIGGFYNEQFF
TRBJ2-2 TRBV4-2 few 14 CASSQDLKTGELFF
TRBJ1-1 TRBV6-5 NA 13 CASSYGSSTEAFF
TRBJ1-1 TRBV29-1 NA 13 CSAGGGYGTEAFF
TRBJ2-2 TRBV25-1 NA 14 CASSDIRGTGELFF
TRBJ1-6 TRBV30 NA 15 CAWEVGAYYNSPLHF
TRBJ1-6 TRBV7-9 NA 14 CASSLDSLNSPLHF
TRBJ1-1 TRBV5-1 once 14 CASSDQGGSTEAFF
TRBJ1-1 TRBV7-9 NA 14 CASSLGQGNTEAFF
TRBJ1-2 TRBV29-1 NA 12 CSVEDRPSSYTF
TRBJ2-6 TRBV7-8 NA 16 CASSLTGSSGANVLTF
TRBJ2-7 TRBV5-5 NA 13 CASSPTGAYEQYF
TRBJ1-1 TRBV10-3 NA 13 CAIGDYPGTEAFF
TRBJ1-5 TRBV11-2 NA 15 CASSTGQGMWQPQHF
TRBJ2-1 TRBV4-1 NA 16 CASSQEGYNSYNEQFF
TRBJ2-1 TRBV20-1 NA 11 CSAVNIKQQFF
TRBJ2-1 TRBV5-4 NA 13 CASSRAGSDEQFF
TRBJ2-3 TRBV7-3 few 14 CASSLRGGPDTQYF
TRBJ2-7 TRBV6-5 once 15 CASSYSRGRTYEQYF